The 3 T cell receptor delta chains below come from one sample, sequenced in a study of gamma-delta chains in newborns, infants, children. TCRdb repeated clone calling on the reads with CATT. The sample holds about 5,700 delta-chain clones, about 0.4% seen once. Input material: blood. The receptors derive from a child who was a newborn, infant or young child, either healthy, febrile or measles-vaccinated (not recorded which).

In its sample, this clone was seen many times. The junction does not match germline at one end; this may be a read error. This sample also contains other DNA sequences that code for the same CDR3. The rearrangement links TRDV2 to TRDJ1; possibly TRDD3 for D (5 bases). CDR3 length: 15 residues. Per germline, CDR1 GEAIGNYY and CDR2 EKD. The CDR3 sequence is CACDTGGHYTGKLIF. The CDR3 DNA reads as TGTGCCTGTGACACCGGGGGGCACTACACCGGTAAACTCATCTTT.

In the case of this clone: A read error may be the cause here, since a much bigger clone is one base away. The chain links TRDV2 to TRDJ3, with 11 bases aligning to TRDD3. The J gene is not listed in TCRdb, so it was assigned here from a DNA match to germline. The CDR3 spans 22 residues. The germline V gene encodes CDR1 GEAIGNYY and CDR2 EKD. CDR3 amino acids: CACDTGGGGYDLSSRDTRQMFF. Here the CDR3 DNA reads TGTGCCTGTGACACCGGCGGTGGGGGATACGATTTAAGCTCCCGGGACACCCGACAGATGTTTTTC.

Comment on this clone: This DNA translates differently at residue 3 from the TCRdb protein, which is that of a much larger clone; a read error is likely, and the protein shown is the DNA's own translation. The V gene is TRDV2, the J gene TRDJ3; a possible D gene is TRDD1 (5 bases). The germline CDR1 and CDR2 sequences are GEAIGNYY and EKD. The CDR3 totals 18 residues. The CDR3 DNA is TGTGCCCGTGACACCGGAGATAGTATCACCTGGGACACCCGACAGATGTTTTTC. It codes for CARDTGDSITWDTRQMFF.